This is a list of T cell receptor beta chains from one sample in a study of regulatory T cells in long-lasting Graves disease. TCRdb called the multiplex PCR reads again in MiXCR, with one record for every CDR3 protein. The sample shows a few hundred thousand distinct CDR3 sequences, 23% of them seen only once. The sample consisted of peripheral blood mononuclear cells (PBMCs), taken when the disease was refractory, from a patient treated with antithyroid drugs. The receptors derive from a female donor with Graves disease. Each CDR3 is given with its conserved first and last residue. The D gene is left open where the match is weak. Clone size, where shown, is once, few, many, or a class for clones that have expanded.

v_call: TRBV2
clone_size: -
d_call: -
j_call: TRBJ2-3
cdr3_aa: CASSEARANTDTQYF

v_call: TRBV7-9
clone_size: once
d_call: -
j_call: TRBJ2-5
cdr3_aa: CASSLPGGSYQETQYF

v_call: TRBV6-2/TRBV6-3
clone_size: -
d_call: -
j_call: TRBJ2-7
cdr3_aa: CASSDGVFYEQYF

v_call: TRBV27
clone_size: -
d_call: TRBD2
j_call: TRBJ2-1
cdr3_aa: CASSVPRGHRVRLAGAEQFF

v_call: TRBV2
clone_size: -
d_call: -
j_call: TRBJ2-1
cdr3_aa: CASRSVTKQFF

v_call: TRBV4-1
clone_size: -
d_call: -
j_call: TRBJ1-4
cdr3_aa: CASSLNPLTTNEKLFF

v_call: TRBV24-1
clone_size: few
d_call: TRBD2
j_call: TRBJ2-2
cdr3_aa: CATSDPTLAGAGTGELFF

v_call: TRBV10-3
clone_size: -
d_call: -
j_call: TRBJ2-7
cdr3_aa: CAISEDPQGNEQYF

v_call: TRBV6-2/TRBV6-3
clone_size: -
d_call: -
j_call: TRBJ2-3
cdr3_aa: CASRKLPKTDTQYF

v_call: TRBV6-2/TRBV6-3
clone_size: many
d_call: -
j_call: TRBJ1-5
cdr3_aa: CASSFPLGRGNQPQHF

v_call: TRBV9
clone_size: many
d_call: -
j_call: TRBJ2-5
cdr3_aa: CASSVGGTLQETQYF

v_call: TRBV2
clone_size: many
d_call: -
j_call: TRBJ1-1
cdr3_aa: CASKVLGGHTEAFF

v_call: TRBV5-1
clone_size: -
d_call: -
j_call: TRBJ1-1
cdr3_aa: CASSLVPPGGTEAFF

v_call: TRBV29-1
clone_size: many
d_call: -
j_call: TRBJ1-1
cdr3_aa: CSARTGQNTEAFF

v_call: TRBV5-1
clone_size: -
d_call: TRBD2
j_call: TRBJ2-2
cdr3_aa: CASKWTSGNTGELFF

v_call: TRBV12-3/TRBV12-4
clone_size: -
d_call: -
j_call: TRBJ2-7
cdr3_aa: CASSENSVVPYEQYF

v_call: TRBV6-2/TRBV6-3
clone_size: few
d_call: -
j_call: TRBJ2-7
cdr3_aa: CASSYSNADYEQYF

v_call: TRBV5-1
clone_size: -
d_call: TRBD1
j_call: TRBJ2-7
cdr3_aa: CASSWDSGVASYEQYF

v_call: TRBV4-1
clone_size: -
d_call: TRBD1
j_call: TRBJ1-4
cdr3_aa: CASSRTTGSDEKLFF

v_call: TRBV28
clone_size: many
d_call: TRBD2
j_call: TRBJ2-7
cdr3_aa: CASSLDRTREDF

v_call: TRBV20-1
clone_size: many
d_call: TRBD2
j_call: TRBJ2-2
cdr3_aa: CSALSGGTTGELFF

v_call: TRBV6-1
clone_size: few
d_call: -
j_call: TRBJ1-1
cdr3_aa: CAPKELFRASGEAFF

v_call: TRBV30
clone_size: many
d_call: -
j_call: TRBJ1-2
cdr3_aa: CAWSVMSYGYTF

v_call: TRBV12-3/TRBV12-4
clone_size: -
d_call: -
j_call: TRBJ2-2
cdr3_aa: CASIRSRERNTGELFF

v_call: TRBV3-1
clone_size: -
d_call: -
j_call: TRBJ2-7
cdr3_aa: CASSPPEWPYEQYF

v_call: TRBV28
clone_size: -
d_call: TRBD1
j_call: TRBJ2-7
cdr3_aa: CASSLNRGFDEQYF

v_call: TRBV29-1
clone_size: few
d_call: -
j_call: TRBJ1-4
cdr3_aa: CSVLPGTTNEKLFF

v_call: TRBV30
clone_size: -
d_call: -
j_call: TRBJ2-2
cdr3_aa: CAWSPVSGNTGELFF

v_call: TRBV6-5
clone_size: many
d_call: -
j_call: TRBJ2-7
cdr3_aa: CASSYGGLADSSYEQYF

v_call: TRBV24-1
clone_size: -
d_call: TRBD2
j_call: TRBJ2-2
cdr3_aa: CATSDRAGAPTGELFF

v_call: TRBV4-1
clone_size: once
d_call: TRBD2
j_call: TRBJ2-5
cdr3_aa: CASSPVAGGGETQYF

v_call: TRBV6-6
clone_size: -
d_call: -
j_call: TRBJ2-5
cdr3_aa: CASSYSQGWGETQYF

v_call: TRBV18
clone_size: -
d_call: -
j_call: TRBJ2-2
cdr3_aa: CASSPVSTGELFF

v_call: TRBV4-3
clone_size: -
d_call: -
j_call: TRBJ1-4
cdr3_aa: CASSQDVGEYNEKLFF

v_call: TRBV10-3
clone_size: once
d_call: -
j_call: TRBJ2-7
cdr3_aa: CAISSRADMSEQYF

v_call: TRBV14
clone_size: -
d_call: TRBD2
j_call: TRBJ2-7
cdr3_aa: CASSHGLAGLYEQYF

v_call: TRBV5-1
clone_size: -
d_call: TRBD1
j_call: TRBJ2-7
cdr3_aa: CASRKITGVGSYEQYF

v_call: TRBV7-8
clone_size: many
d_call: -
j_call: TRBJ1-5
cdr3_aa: CASSPRGGQPQHF

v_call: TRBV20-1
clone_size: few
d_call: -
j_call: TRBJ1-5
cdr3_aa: CSAREYGRSNQPQHF

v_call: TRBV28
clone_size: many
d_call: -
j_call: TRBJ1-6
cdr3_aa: CASSLWLIGAEDSPLHF

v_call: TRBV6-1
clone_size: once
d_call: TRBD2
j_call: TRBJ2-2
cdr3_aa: CASTLGLAGLTGELFF